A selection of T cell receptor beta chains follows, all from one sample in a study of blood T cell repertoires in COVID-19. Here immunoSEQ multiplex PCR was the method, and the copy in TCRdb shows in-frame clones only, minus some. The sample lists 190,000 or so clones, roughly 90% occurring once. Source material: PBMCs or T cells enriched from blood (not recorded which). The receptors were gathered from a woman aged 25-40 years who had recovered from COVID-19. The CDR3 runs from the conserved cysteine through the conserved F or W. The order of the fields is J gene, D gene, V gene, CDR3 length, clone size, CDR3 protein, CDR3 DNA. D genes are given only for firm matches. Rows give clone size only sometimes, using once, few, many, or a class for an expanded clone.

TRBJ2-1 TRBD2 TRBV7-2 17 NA CASSLALSGGGYNEQFF TGTGCCAGCAGCTTAGCGCTTAGCGGGGGGGGCTACAATGAGCAGTTCTTC
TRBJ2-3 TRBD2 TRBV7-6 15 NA CASSSLSGRTDTQYF TGTGCCAGCAGCAGCCTGAGCGGGAGAACAGATACGCAGTATTTT
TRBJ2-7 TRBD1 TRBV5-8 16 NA CASSSASGTGFYEQYF TGTGCCAGCAGCTCCGCCTCCGGGACAGGGTTTTACGAGCAGTACTTC
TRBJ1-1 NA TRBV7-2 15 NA CASSVQTGNSGEAFF TGTGCCAGCAGCGTGCAAACAGGGAACAGCGGTGAAGCTTTCTTT
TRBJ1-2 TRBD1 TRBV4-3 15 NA CASSRGQGTNYGYTF TGCGCCAGCAGTCGCGGACAGGGAACTAACTATGGCTACACCTTC
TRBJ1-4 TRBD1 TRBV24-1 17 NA CATSDRGQGTTNEKLFF TGTGCCACCAGTGATCGAGGACAGGGGACAACTAATGAAAAACTGTTTTTT
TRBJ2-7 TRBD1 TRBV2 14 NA CASRTGQVSYEQYF TGTGCCAGCAGGACGGGACAGGTTTCCTACGAGCAGTACTTC
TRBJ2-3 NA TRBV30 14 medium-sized CAWSVLASTDTQYF TGTGCCTGGAGTGTACTAGCTAGCACAGATACGCAGTATTTT
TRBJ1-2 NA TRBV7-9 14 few CASSPGGSYYGYTF TGTGCCAGCAGCCCCGGAGGGTCCTACTATGGCTACACCTTC
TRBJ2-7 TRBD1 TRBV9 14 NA CASSVAGTGDEQYF TGTGCCAGCAGCGTAGCCGGGACAGGGGACGAGCAGTACTTC
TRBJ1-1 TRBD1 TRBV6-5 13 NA CASRPDRATEAFF TGTGCCAGCAGACCGGACAGGGCGACCGAAGCTTTCTTT
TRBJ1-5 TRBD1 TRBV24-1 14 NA CATRGQGPNQPQHF TGTGCCACCAGAGGACAGGGACCTAATCAGCCCCAGCATTTT
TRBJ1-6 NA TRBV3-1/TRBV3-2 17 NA CASSQYYTGNAKSPLHF TGTGCCAGCAGCCAGTACTATACAGGGAACGCGAAGTCACCCCTCCACTTT
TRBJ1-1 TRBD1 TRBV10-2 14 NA CASREQGRFTEAFF TGCGCCAGCAGAGAACAGGGGAGGTTCACTGAAGCTTTCTTT
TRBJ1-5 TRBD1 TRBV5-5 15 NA CASSSRTGANQPQHF TGTGCCAGCAGTTCGAGGACAGGGGCTAATCAGCCCCAGCATTTT
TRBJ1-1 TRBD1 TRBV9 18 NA CASSVATATGDQNTEAFF TGTGCCAGCAGCGTAGCTACGGCCACAGGGGACCAGAACACTGAAGCTTTCTTT
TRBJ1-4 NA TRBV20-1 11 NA CSASYREKLFF TGCAGTGCTAGTTACAGGGAGAAACTGTTTTTT
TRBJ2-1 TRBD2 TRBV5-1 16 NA CASSLESWRGANEQFF TGCGCCAGCAGCTTGGAAAGTTGGCGGGGGGCGAATGAGCAGTTCTTC
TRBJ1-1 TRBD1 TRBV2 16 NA CASSESGTGSNTEAFF TGTGCCAGCAGTGAATCCGGGACAGGGTCGAACACTGAAGCTTTCTTT
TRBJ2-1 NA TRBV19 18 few CASSISRGGFPEYNEQFF TGTGCCAGTAGTATTTCTAGAGGGGGTTTTCCTGAGTACAATGAGCAGTTCTTC
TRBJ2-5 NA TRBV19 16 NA CASSRASGDFQETQYF TGTGCCAGTAGTCGGGCCAGCGGAGACTTCCAAGAGACCCAGTACTTC
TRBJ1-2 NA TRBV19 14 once CASSANRESYGYTF TGTGCCAGTAGTGCTAACAGGGAGTCCTATGGCTACACCTTC
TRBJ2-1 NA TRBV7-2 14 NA CASKTGGAYNEQFF TGTGCCAGCAAGACTGGGGGCGCCTACAATGAGCAGTTCTTC
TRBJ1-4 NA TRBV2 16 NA CASSDWTEFPNEKLFF TGTGCCAGCAGTGATTGGACAGAGTTTCCTAATGAAAAACTGTTTTTT
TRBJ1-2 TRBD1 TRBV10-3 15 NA CAISETRQGAGGYTF TGTGCCATCAGTGAGACGCGACAGGGGGCCGGTGGCTACACCTTC
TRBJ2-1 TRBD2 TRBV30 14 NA CAWSSGVPYNEQFF TGTGCCTGGAGTAGCGGGGTACCCTACAATGAGCAGTTCTTC
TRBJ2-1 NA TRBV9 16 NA CASSVELARTNNEQFF TGTGCCAGCAGCGTAGAGTTGGCCCGTACAAACAATGAGCAGTTCTTC
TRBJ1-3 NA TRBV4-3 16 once CASSQVGLAAGNTIYF TGCGCCAGCAGCCAAGTTGGACTGGCGGCAGGAAACACCATATATTTT
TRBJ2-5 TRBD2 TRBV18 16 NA CASSPNLSGGQETQYF TGTGCCAGCTCACCAAACCTTAGCGGGGGACAAGAGACCCAGTACTTC
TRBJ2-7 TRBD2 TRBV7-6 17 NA CASSSRMSGTSSYEQYF TGTGCCAGCAGCTCTCGAATGAGCGGGACGAGCTCCTACGAGCAGTACTTC
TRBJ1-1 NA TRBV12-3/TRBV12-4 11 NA CASSWQEEAFF TGTGCCAGCAGTTGGCAGGAAGAAGCTTTCTTT
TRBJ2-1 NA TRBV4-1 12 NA CASSLRTNEQFF TGCGCCAGCAGCCTTCGGACAAATGAGCAGTTCTTC
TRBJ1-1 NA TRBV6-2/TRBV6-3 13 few CASSLFRSTEAFF TGTGCCAGCAGCCTGTTTCGGAGCACTGAAGCTTTCTTT
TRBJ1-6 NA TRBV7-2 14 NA CASSPGTLNSPLHF TGTGCCAGCAGCCCCGGGACACTGAATTCACCCCTCCACTTT
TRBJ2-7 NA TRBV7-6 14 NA CASSLGVFSYEQYF TGTGCCAGCAGCTTAGGAGTTTTCTCCTACGAGCAGTACTTC
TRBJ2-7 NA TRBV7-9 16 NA CASSSSLTGYPYEQYF TGTGCCAGCAGCTCTAGCCTGACAGGTTACCCCTACGAGCAGTACTTC
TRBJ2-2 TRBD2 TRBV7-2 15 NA CASSRTSANTGELFF TGTGCCAGCAGCCGGACTAGCGCGAACACCGGGGAGCTGTTTTTT
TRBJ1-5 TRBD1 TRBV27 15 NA CASGLPDRGEQPQHF TGTGCCAGCGGATTGCCAGACAGGGGGGAGCAGCCCCAGCATTTT
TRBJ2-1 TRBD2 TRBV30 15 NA CAWNGLAGENNEQFF TGTGCCTGGAACGGTCTAGCGGGAGAAAACAATGAGCAGTTCTTC
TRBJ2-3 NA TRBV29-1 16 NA CSAEGTYRPSTDTQYF TGCAGCGCCGAAGGGACATATAGACCCAGCACAGATACGCAGTATTTT
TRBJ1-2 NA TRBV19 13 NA CASSISQGYGYTF TGTGCCAGTAGTATTAGTCAGGGCTATGGCTATACCTTC
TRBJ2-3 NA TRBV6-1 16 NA CASSEAHGVRTDTQYF TGTGCCAGCAGTGAAGCGCACGGGGTGCGCACAGATACGCAGTATTTT
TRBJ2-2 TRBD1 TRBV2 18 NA CASSGRDREGSRAGELFF TGTGCCAGCAGTGGCCGGGACAGGGAAGGTAGTCGGGCCGGGGAGCTGTTTTTT
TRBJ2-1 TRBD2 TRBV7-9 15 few CASSPTGLAVNEQFF TGTGCCAGCAGCCCGACGGGACTAGCGGTTAATGAGCAGTTCTTC
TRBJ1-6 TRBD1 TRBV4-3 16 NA CASSQVPGQGYSPLHF TGCGCCAGCAGCCAAGTTCCGGGACAGGGGTATTCACCCCTCCACTTT
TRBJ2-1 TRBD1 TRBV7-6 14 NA CASSNVDRGDEQFF TGTGCCAGCAGCAACGTGGACAGGGGGGACGAGCAGTTCTTC